The source of this T cell receptor (beta chain) is a study of OX40 agonist ivuxolimab in advanced cancers. In the study overall: Dose-escalation subjects each had hepatocellular carcinoma, melanoma, renal cell or head and neck cancer.

Germline V lookup: CDR1 SGHDT, CDR2 YYEEEE. This CDR3 has 17 amino acids. V dropped 4 bases and J dropped 0 bases, with 14 bases sitting between them. This table comes from immunoSEQ multiplex PCR, and its TCRdb copy is limited to in-frame clones, with some not included. This sample has nearly 60,000 clones, with approximately 75% found just once. J is TRBJ2-6 and V is TRBV5-6; D is perhaps TRBD1 or TRBD2 (5 bases each). The TCR originated in an adult with an advanced solid tumor such as melanoma, head and neck, liver or kidney cancer. The starting material was CD4+ or CD8+ T cells sorted from blood, obtained in a trial of the OX40 agonist ivuxolimab. The CDR3 sequence: CASSLTGPNSGANVLTF. The CDR3 DNA follows: TGTGCCAGCAGCCTAACGGGGCCGAACTCTGGGGCCAACGTCCTGACTTTC.